The 12 T cell receptor beta chains below come from one sample, sequenced in a study of T cell repertoires in cytomegalovirus infection. TCRdb itself ran the reads through MiXCR, one entry per CDR3 protein. The sample yields 300,000 to 400,000 distinct CDR3 sequences, about 27% seen once. For these receptors, no antigen is known. The sequencing here drew on cultured PBMCs, taken from culture after CMV antigen stimulation. These receptors all stem from a human donor in good health (CMV status not recorded). Some clones in this sample may be carry-over from other donors' samples.

The rearrangement joins TRBV7-3 to TRBJ1-1, with D hard to call. V lost 2 bases, J lost 4 bases, and 8 bases lay in between. The germline V gene has CDR1 SGHTA and CDR2 FQGTGA. The CDR3 consists of 13 residues. The CDR3 protein is CASSLGEFTEAFF. The CDR3 DNA reads as TGTGCCAGCAGCTTAGGGGAGTTCACTGAAGCTTTCTTT. Full variable domain (remainder filled in from reference TRBV7-3 and TRBJ1-1): GAGVSQTPSNKVTEKGKYVELRCDPISGHTALYWYRQSLGQGPEFLIYFQGTGAADDSGLPNDRFFAVRPEGSVSTLKIQRTERGDSAVYLCASSLGEFTEAFFGQGTRLTVV.

The V call is TRBV7-8, the J call TRBJ2-3, with TRBD2 matching over 11 bases. Trimming at V came to 6 bases and at J to 2 bases, leaving 4 bases not matched to a gene. Germline CDR1 SGHVS, CDR2 FQNEAQ. This CDR3 has 15 residues. The CDR3 is CASRGTSGPTDTQYF. The CDR3 DNA sequence: TGTGCCAGCAGAGGGACTAGCGGCCCCACAGATACGCAGTATTTT. Complete variable domain (other parts from reference TRBV7-8 and TRBJ2-3): GAGVSQSPRYKVAKRGQDVALRCDPISGHVSLFWYQQALGQGPEFLTYFQNEAQLDKSGLPSDRFFAERPEGSVSTLKIQRTQQEDSAVYLCASRGTSGPTDTQYFGPGTRLTVL.

In this sample, this clonotype turned up many times. This sequence joins TRBV12-3 or TRBV12-4 and TRBJ1-6; D perhaps matches TRBD1 (5 bases). V lost 6 bases and J lost 8, with 11 bases in between. The CDR3 contains 13 residues. The CDR3 loop reads CASSSRVHSPLHF. CDR3 coding DNA: TGTGCCAGCAGCTCCAGGGTGCATTCACCCCTCCACTTT.

The chain couples TRBV28 to TRBJ2-7; 10 positions match TRBD1. Germline V lookup: CDR1 MDHEN, CDR2 SYDVKM. V trimming: 5 bases; J trimming: 4 bases; junction bases outside the gene matches: 8. The CDR3 loop spans 15 amino acids. CDR3 DNA: TGTGCCAGCAGTCCGGTGACAGGGGGCCCTTACGAGCAGTACTTC. Its translation is CASSPVTGGPYEQYF. Supplemented by reference TRBV28 and TRBJ2-7, the full variable domain reads DVKVTQSSRYLVKRTGEKVFLECVQDMDHENMFWYRQDPGLGLRLIYFSYDVKMKEKGDIPEGYSVSREKKERFSLILESASTNQTSMYLCASSPVTGGPYEQYFGPGTRLTVT.

Only a few counts were recorded for this clonotype. V and J are TRBV20-1 and TRBJ1-2; TRBD1 might be the D (5 bases). There are 19 residues in the CDR3. The germline CDR1 and CDR2 sequences are DFQATT and SNEGSKA (reference sequence). V dropped 3 bases and J dropped 2 bases, with 28 bases sitting between them. In DNA, the CDR3 is TGCAGTGCTAGCGCCCCGATCGGGATGGGGACTAACCTAAACTATGGCTACACCTTC. It codes for CSASAPIGMGTNLNYGYTF.

This clonotype has ten or more counts. This chain joins TRBV12-3 or TRBV12-4 and TRBJ2-3; D call uncertain. Deletions cut 2 bases from V and 6 bases from J, with 9 bases between. The CDR3 has 13 residues. The CDR3 DNA sequence: TGTGCCAGCAGTTTACGTGACTCCGATACGCAGTATTTT. This gives the protein CASSLRDSDTQYF.

In DNA form, the CDR3 reads TGCGCCAGCAGAGAACAGGGTTACACTGAAGCTTTCTTT. Translated, it gives CASREQGYTEAFF. The chain couples TRBV5-1 to TRBJ1-1; possibly TRBD1 for D (6 bases). V lost 5 bases and J lost 3, with 11 bases in between. CDR1 and CDR2 (germline): SGHRS, YFSETQ. The CDR3 runs 13 residues.

V is TRBV4-1 and J is TRBJ2-7; 7 nucleotides align to TRBD2. The CDR3 contains 16 residues. The V gene's germline CDR1 is MGHRA and CDR2 YSYEKL. The J segment lost 5 bases and the V segment lost 0 bases, leaving 10 bases of the junction unmatched. This CDR3 is CASSQDPGLVGHEQYF. The CDR3 DNA sequence: TGCGCCAGCAGCCAAGATCCCGGACTAGTGGGGCACGAGCAGTACTTC.

This clonotype was counted a few times. The CDR3 loop is CASSTIVGLGKNIQYF. CDR3 coding DNA: TGTGCCAGCAGCACCATCGTTGGGCTTGGCAAAAACATTCAGTACTTC. The V gene is TRBV7-6, the J gene TRBJ2-4; D unclear. V gave up 5 bases and J gave up 3 bases, with 17 bases separating them. Germline CDR1 reads SGHVS; CDR2 reads FNYEAQ. This CDR3 region has 16 residues.

The V gene is TRBV7-8, the J gene TRBJ1-5; tentatively, D is TRBD1 (5 bases). Trimming took off 2 bases at V and 3 bases at J, with 11 bases between the two ends. The CDR3 contains 15 residues. In germline, CDR1 is SGHVS, CDR2 FQNEAQ. This chain's CDR3 is CASSLSGDPNQPQHF. The CDR3 bases are TGTGCCAGCAGCTTATCCGGGGACCCCAATCAGCCCCAGCATTTT.

This clonotype appeared a few times. The V gene is TRBV7-9, the J gene TRBJ2-7; 7 nucleotides align to TRBD1. J gave up 7 bases and V 5 bases, and 5 bases lay outside the gene matches. CDR1 is SEHNR, CDR2 FQNEAQ, per germline (reference sequence). There are 12 residues in the CDR3. DNA of the CDR3: TGTGCCAGCAGCGGACAGGTCTTTGAGCAGTACTTC. Translation: CASSGQVFEQYF.

This clonotype turned up a few times. This chain links TRBV5-4 with TRBJ2-1, with 9 nucleotides matching TRBD2. The germline V gene has CDR1 SGHNT and CDR2 YYREEE (reference sequence). Trimming took 4 bases from V and 5 from J; bases not matched to a gene: 10. The CDR3 sequence is 16 residues long. The CDR3 region is CASSPGGSGGHNEQFF. The CDR3 DNA reads TGTGCCAGCAGCCCCGGGGGTAGCGGGGGCCACAATGAGCAGTTCTTC.